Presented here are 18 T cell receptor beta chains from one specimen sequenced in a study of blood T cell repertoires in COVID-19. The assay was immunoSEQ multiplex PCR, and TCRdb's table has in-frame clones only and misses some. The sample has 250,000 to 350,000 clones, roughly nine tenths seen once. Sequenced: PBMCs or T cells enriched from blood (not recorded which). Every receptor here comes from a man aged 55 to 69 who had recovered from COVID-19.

CDR3 protein: CASSYTSGGNEQFF. In DNA form, the CDR3 reads TGTGCCAGCAGTTACACTAGCGGGGGTAATGAGCAGTTCTTC. The chain has TRBV6-2 or TRBV6-3 and TRBJ2-1; 11 nucleotides line up with TRBD2. Trimming at V came to 2 bases and at J to 7 bases, leaving 1 base not matched to a gene. The CDR3 totals 14 residues. Germline CDR1 is MNHEY and CDR2 is SVGEGT.

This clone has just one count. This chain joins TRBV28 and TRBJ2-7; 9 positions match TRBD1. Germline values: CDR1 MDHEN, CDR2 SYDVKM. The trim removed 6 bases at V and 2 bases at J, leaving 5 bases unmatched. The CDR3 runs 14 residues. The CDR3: CASRRQGETYEQYF. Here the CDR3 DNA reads TGTGCCAGCAGAAGACAGGGGGAAACCTACGAGCAGTACTTC.

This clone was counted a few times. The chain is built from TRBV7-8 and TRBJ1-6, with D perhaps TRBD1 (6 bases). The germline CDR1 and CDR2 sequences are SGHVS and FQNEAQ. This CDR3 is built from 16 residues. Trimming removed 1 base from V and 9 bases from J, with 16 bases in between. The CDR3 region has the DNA TGTGCCAGCAGCTTAGTCTCTGGCAGGGGTAGTTCACCCCTCCACTTT. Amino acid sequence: CASSLVSGRGSSPLHF.

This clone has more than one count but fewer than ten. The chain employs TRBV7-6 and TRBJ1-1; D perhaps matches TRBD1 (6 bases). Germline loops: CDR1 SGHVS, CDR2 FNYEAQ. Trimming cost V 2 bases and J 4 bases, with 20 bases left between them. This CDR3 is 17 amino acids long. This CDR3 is CASSLQGFFTNPTEAFF. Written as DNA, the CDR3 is TGTGCCAGCAGCTTACAGGGGTTTTTCACCAACCCCACTGAAGCTTTCTTT.

Written as DNA, the CDR3 is TGTGCCAGCAGCACATTAAAGTACCTCGGGGTCGAGCCCCAGCATTTT. Translating it yields CASSTLKYLGVEPQHF. The rearrangement uses TRBV9 and TRBJ1-5, with D unclear. Trimming pared 4 bases from V and 8 bases from J, leaving 22 bases between. Germline V gene data show CDR1 as SGDLS and CDR2 as YYNGEE. The CDR3 extends over 16 amino acids.

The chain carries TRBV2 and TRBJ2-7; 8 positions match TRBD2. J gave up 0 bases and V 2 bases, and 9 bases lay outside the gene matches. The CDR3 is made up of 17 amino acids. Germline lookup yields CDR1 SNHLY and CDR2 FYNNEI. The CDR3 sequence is CASSEYQSGGSSYEQYF. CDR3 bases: TGTGCCAGCAGTGAATACCAAAGCGGGGGTAGCTCCTACGAGCAGTACTTC.

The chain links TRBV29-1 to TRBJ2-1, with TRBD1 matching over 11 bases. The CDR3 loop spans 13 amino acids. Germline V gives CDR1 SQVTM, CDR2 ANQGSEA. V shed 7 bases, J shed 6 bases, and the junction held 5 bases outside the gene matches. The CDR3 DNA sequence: TGCAGCGCCACGGACAGGGGGCCCAATGAGCAGTTCTTC. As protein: CSATDRGPNEQFF.

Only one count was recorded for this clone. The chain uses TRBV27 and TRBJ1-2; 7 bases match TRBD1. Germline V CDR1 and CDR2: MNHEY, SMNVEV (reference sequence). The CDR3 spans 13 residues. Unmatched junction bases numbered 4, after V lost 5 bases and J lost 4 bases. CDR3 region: CASSTRDSYGYTF. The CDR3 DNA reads TGTGCCAGCAGTACCCGGGACAGCTATGGCTACACCTTC.

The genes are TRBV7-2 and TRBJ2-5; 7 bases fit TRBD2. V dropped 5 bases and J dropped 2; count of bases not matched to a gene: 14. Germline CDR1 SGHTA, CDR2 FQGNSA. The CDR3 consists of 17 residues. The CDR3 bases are TGTGCCAGCAGCCCCCTGCCGACTAGCCGCGGACAAGAGACCCAGTACTTC. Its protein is CASSPLPTSRGQETQYF.

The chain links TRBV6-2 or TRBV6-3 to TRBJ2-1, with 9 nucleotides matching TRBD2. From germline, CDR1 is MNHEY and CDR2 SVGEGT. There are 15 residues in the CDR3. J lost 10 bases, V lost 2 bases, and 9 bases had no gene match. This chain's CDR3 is CASSYGAGGPLEQFF. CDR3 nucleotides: TGTGCCAGCAGTTACGGGGCGGGAGGGCCCTTGGAGCAGTTCTTC.

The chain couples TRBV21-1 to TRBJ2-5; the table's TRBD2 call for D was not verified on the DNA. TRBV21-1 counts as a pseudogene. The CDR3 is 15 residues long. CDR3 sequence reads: CASSKGPAGEETQYF. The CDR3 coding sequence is TGTGCCAGCAGCAAAGGTCCAGCGGGAGAAGAGACCCAGTACTTC.

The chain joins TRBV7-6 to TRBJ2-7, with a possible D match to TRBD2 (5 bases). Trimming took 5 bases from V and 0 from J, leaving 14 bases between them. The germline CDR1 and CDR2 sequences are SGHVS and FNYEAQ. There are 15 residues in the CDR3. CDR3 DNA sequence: TGTGCCAGCAGCCCACTTGCGGGTATCTCCTACGAGCAGTACTTC. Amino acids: CASSPLAGISYEQYF.

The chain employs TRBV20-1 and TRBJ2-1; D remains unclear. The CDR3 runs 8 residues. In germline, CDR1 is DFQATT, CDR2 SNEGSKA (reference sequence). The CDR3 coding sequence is TGCAACGCCGGGGAGCAGTTCTTC. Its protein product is CNAGEQFF.

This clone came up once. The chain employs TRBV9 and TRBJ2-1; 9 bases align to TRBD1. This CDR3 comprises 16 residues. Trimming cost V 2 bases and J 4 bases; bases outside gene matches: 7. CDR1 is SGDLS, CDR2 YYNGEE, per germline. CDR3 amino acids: CASSVNRGQSYNEQFF. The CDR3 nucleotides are TGTGCCAGCAGCGTTAACAGGGGGCAATCATACAATGAGCAGTTCTTC.

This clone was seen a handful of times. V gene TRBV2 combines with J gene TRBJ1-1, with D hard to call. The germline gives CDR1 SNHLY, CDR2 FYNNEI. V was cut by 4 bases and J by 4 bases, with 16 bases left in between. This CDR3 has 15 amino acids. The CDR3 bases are TGTGCCAGCAGTGGGGTTGGGGTAAGCGGCACTGAAGCTTTCTTT. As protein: CASSGVGVSGTEAFF.

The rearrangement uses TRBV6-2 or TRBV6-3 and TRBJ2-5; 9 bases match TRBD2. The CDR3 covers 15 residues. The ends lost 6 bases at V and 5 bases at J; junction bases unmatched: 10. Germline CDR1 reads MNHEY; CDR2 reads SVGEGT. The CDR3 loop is CASSALLAGTETQYF. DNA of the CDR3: TGTGCCAGCAGCGCTTTGCTAGCGGGGACGGAGACCCAGTACTTC.

This CDR3 reads CASSESRRYTGNTIYF. The CDR3 DNA sequence: TGTGCCAGCAGTGAGTCCAGGCGCTATACGGGAAACACCATATATTTT. The chain employs TRBV2 and TRBJ1-3; D not resolved. V lost 3 bases and J lost 4, with 16 bases in between. The CDR3 length is 16 residues. The germline V gene has CDR1 SNHLY and CDR2 FYNNEI.

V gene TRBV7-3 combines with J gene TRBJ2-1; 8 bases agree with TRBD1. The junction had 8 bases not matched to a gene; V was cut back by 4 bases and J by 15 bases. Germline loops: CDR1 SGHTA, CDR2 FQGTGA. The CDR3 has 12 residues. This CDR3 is CASSSSPGQVFF. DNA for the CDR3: TGTGCCAGCAGCTCCTCCCCGGGACAGGTGTTCTTC.